The clone carrying this T cell receptor (beta chain) has a count of ten or more. Its antigen is still unknown. It is unclear where the CDR3 begins or ends on the DNA, so no DNA is shown, and the CDR3 is as TCRdb lists it. The source of the sample is a study of early T cells in non-severe SARS-CoV-2 infection. For the study at large: Sequencing used unsorted whole-blood bulk RNA, so chains lack pairing.

Study conclusions and caveats: Matches to VDJdb favored anti-spike CD8 responses and missed private and CD4 specificities.

One entry per CDR3 protein, called by TCRdb with MiXCR from the 5' RACE reads. The sample has 20,000 to 30,000 distinct CDR3 sequences, 4.2% seen once. The CDR3 sequence runs 14 residues, both termini included. Germline CDR1 GTSNPN, CDR2 SVGIG (reference sequence). The sequenced sample was whole blood. The sequence came from an adult who was a healthcare worker with PCR-confirmed SARS-CoV-2 infection or an uninfected control (not recorded which). V and J are TRBV30 and TRBJ2-2. The chain's CDR3 is CAWNAHDIPGSCFF.